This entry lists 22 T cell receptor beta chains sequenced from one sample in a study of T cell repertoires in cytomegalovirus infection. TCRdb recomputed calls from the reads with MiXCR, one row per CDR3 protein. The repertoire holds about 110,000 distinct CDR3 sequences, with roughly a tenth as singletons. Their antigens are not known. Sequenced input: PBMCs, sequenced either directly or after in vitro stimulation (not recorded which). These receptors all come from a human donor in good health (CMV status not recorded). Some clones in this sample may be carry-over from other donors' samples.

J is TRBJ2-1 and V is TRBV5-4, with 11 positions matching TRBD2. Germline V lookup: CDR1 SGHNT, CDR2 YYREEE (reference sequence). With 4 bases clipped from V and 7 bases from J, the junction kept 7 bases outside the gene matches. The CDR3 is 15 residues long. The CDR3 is CASSLGLAEGNEQFF. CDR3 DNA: TGTGCCAGCAGCCTGGGACTAGCGGAAGGTAATGAGCAGTTCTTC.

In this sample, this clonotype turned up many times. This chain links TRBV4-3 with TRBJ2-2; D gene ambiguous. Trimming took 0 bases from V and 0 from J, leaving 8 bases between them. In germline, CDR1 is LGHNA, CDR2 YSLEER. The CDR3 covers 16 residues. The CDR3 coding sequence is TGCGCCAGCAGCCAAGATCGCGTCACGAACACCGGGGAGCTGTTTTTT. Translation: CASSQDRVTNTGELFF.

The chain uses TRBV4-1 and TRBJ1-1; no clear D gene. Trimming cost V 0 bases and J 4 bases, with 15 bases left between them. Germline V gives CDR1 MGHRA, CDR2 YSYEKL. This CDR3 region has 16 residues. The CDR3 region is CASSQEARAQSTEAFF. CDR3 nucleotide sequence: TGCGCCAGCAGCCAAGAAGCCCGGGCGCAGAGCACTGAAGCTTTCTTT.

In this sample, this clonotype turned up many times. The DNA of the CDR3 is TGTGCCAGCAGCTTAACACCTAGGGACACTGAAGCTTTCTTT. This encodes CASSLTPRDTEAFF. The chain uses TRBV7-2 and TRBJ1-1; D not resolved. The CDR3 is made up of 14 amino acids. Germline CDR1 reads SGHTA; CDR2 reads FQGNSA. The germline V and J ends were trimmed by 2 bases and 3 bases, with 10 bases remaining between them.

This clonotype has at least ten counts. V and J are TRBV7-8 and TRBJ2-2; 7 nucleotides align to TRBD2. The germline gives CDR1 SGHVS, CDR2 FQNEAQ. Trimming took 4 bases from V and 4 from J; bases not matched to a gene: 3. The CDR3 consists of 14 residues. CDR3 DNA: TGTGCCAGCAGCTGGCTAGCGGTCACCGGGGAGCTGTTTTTT. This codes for CASSWLAVTGELFF.

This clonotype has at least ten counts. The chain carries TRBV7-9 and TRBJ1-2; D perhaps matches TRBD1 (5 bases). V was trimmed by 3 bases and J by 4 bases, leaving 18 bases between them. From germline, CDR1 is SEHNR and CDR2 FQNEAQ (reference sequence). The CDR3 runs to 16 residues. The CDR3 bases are TGTGCCAGCAGCTTGGGGCTACGAATAGACCTCTATGGCTACACCTTC. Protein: CASSLGLRIDLYGYTF.

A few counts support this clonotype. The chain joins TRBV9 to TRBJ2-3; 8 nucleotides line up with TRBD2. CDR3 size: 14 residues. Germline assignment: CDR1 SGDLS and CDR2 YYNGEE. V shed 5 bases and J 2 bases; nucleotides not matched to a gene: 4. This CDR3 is CASSRGGFTDTQYF. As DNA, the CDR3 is TGTGCCAGCAGTCGGGGGGGGTTCACAGATACGCAGTATTTT.

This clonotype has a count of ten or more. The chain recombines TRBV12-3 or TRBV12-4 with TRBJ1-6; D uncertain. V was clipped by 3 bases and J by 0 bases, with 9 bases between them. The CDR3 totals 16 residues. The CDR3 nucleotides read TGTGCCAGCAGTTTGACGGGAAGCTCCTATAATTCACCCCTCCACTTT. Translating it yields CASSLTGSSYNSPLHF.

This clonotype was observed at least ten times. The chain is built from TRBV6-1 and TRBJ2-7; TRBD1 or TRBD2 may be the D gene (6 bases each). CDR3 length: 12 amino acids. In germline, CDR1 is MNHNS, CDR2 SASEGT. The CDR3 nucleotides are TGTGTCACGAGGGGGGAGGCCTACGAGCAGTACTTC. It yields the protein CVTRGEAYEQYF.

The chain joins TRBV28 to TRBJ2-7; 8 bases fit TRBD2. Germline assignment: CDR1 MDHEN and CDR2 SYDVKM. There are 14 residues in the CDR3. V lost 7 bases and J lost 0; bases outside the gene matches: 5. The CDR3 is CASMGGRSSYEQYV. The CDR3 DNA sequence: TGTGCCAGCATGGGCGGGAGGAGCTCCTACGAGCAGTACGTC.

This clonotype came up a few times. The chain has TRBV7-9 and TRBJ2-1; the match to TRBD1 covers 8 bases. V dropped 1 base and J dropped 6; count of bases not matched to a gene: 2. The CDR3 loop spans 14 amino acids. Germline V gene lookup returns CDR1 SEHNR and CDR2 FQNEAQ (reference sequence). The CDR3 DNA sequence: TGTGCCAGCAGCTTAGATGACAGGGGCAATGAGCAGTTCTTC. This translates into CASSLDDRGNEQFF.

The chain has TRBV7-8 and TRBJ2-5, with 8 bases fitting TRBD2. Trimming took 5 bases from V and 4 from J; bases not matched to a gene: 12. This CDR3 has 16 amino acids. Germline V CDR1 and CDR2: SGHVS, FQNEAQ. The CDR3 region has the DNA TGTGCCAGCAGCCCCCGCGCTGGGACTAGATCAGAGACCCAGTACTTC. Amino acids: CASSPRAGTRSETQYF.

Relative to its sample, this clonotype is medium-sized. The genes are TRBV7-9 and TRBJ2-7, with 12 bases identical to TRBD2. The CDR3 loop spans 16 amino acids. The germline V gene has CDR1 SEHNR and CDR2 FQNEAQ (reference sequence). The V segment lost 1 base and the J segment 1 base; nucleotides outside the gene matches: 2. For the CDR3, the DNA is TGTGCCAGCAGCTTAGGACTAGCGGGAGATTCCTACGAGCAGTACGTC. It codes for CASSLGLAGDSYEQYV.

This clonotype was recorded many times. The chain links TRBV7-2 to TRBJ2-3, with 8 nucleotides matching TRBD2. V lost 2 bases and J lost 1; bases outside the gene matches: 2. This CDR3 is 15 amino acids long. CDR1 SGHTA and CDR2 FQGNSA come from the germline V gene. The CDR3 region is CASSLLAGRTDTQYF. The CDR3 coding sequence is TGTGCCAGCAGCTTACTAGCGGGTCGCACAGATACGCAGTATTTT.

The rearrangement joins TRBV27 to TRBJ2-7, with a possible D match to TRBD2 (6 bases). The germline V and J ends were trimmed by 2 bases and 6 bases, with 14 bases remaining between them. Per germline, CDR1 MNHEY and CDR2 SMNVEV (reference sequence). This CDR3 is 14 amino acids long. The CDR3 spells CASSLTPGGSEQYV. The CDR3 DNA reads TGTGCCAGCAGTTTAACCCCCGGAGGGAGCGAGCAGTACGTC.

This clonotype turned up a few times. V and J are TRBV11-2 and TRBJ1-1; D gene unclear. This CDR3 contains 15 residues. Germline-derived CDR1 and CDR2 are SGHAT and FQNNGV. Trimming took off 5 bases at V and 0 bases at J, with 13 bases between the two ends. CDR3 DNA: TGTGCCAGCAGCCGTCATTACGGGGTGAACACTGAAGCTTTCTTT. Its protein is CASSRHYGVNTEAFF. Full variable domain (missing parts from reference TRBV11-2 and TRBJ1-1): EAGVAQSPRYKIIEKRQSVAFWCNPISGHATLYWYQQILGQGPKLLIQFQNNGVVDDSQLPKDRFSAERLKGVDSTLKIQPAKLEDSAVYLCASSRHYGVNTEAFFGQGTRLTVV.

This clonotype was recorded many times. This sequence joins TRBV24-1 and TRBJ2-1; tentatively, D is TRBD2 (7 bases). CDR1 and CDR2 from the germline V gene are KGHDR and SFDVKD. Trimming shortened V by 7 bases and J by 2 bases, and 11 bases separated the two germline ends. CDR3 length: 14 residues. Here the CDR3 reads CATRSGGAYNEQFF. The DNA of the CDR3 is TGTGCCACCAGATCGGGGGGCGCCTACAATGAGCAGTTCTTC.

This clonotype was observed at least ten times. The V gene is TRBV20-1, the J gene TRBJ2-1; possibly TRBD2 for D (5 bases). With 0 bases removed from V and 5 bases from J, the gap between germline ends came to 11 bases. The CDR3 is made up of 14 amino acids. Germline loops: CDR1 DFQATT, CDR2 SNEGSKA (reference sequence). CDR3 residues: CSARDLAANNEQFF. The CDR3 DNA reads TGCAGTGCTAGAGACCTAGCAGCTAACAATGAGCAGTTCTTC.

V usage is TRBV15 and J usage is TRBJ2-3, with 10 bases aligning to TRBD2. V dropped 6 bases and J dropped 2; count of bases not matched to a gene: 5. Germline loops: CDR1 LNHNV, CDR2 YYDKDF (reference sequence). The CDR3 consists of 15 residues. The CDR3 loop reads CATRLAGGNTDTQYF. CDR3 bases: TGTGCCACCAGGTTAGCGGGAGGCAACACAGATACGCAGTATTTT. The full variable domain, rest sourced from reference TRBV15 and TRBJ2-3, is DAMVIQNPRYQVTQFGKPVTLSCSQTLNHNVMYWYQQKSSQAPKLLFHYYDKDFNNEADTPDNFQSRRPNTSFCFLDIRSPGLGDTAMYLCATRLAGGNTDTQYFGPGTRLTVL.

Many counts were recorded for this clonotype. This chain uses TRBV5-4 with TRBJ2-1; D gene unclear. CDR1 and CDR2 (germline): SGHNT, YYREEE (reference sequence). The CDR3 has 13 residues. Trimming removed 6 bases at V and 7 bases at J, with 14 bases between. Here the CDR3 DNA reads TGTGCCAGCATCGACCCCGGCGTAAATGAGCAGTTCTTC. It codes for CASIDPGVNEQFF.

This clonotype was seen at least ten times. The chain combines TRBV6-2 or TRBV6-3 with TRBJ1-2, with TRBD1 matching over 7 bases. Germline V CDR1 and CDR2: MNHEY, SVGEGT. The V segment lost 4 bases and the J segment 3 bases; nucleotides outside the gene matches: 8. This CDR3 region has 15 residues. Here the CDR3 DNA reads TGTGCCAGCAGTTCAACGTGGACAGGCTACTATGGCTACACCTTC. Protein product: CASSSTWTGYYGYTF.

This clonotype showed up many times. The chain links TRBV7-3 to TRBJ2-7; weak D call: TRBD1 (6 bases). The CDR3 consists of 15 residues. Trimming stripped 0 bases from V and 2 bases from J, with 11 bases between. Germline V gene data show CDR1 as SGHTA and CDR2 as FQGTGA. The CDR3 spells CASSLTGTSTYEQYF. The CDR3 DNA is TGTGCCAGCAGCTTAACGGGGACATCTACCTACGAGCAGTACTTC.